Below, 2 T cell receptor beta chains from the same sample are listed, as sequenced in a study of regulatory T cells in long-lasting Graves disease. Noted time point: persistent/refractory GD, antithyroid drugs over 5 years with positive TRAb. Extracted RNA from PBMCs served as the source of the TCR library. Relying on iRepertoire HTBI primers and Arm-PCR of CDR3 regions, the team built TCR beta libraries. Using its own MiXCR run on the multiplex PCR reads, TCRdb lists one record per CDR3 protein. The sample yields about 460,000 distinct CDR3 sequences, roughly 23% seen once. Sequencing used peripheral blood mononuclear cells (PBMCs), obtained when the disease was refractory, from a patient treated with antithyroid drugs. The source is a female donor with Graves disease.

This clonotype was seen ten or more times. The V gene is TRBV28, the J gene TRBJ1-2; 8 bases align to TRBD1. V gave up 5 bases and J gave up 4 bases; unmatched junction bases: 9. Looked up from germline, CDR1 is MDHEN and CDR2 is SYDVKM. CDR3 size: 15 residues. This CDR3 is CASSLPSTGAYGYTF. The CDR3 region has the DNA TGTGCCAGCAGTCTTCCCTCGACAGGGGCCTATGGCTACACCTTC.

This clonotype was detected many times. V and J are TRBV29-1 and TRBJ2-7, with D possibly matching TRBD2 (5 bases). V lost 5 bases and J lost 2, with 16 bases in between. Germline-derived CDR1 and CDR2 are SQVTM and ANQGSEA. There are 14 residues in the CDR3. The CDR3: CSVLDGISTYEQYF. The CDR3 DNA reads TGCAGCGTTCTAGACGGGATCTCGACCTACGAGCAGTACTTC.